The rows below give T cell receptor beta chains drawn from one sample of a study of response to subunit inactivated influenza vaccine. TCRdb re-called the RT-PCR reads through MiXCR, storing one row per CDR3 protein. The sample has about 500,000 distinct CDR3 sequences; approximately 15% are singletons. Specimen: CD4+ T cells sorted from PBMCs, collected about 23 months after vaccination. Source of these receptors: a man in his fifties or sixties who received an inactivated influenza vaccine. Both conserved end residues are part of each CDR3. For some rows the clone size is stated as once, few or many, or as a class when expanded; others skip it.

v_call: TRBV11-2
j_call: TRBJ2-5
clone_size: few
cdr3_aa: CASSVIAGGPLGTQYF

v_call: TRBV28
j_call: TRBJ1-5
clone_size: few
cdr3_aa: CASRIDITSNQPQHF

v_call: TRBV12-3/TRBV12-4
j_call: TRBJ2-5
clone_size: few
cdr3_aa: CASSLRDSPPETQYF

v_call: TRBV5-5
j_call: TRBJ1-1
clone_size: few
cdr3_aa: CASSPYMGTEAFF

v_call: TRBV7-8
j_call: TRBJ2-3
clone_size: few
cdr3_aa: CASSRVPDTQYF

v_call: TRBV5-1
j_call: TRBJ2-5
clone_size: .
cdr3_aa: CASGSGGNQETQYF

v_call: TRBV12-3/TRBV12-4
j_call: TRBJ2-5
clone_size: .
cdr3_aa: CASRRTSGSAETQYF

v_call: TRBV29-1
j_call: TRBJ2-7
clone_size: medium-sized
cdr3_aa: CSVSLPSSYEQYF

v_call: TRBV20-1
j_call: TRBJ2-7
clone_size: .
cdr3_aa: CSAPEAETFYEQYF

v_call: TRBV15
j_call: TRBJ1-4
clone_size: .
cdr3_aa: CATSRVTGNEKLFF

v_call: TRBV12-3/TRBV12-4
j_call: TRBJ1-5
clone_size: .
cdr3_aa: CASSLASTNQPQHF

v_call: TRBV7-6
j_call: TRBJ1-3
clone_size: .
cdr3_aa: CASSPDSALGNTIYF

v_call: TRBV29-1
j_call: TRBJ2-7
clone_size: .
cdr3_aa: CSVSLGTGGMGEQYF

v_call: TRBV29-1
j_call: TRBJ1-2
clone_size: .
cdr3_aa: CSVEFFGELYYGYTF

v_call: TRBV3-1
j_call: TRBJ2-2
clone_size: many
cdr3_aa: CASSQASGVGELFF

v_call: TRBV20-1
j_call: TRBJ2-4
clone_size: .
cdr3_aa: CSAKRGGSGENIQYF

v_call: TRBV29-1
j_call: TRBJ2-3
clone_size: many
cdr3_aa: CSVEVTPAVDTQYF

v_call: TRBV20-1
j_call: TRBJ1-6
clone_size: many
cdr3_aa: CSARANPLTGISSPLHF

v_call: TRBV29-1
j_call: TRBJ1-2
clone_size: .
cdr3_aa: CSVGRRGEGHGYTF

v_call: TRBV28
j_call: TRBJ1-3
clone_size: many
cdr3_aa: CASSLTSGNTIYF

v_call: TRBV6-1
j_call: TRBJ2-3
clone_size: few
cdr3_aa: CASSRGQGRSDTQYF

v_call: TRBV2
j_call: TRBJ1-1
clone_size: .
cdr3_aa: CASSAATEAFF

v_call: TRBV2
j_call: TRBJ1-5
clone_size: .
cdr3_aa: CASSEQLINQPQHF

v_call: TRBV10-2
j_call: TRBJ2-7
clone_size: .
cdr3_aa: CASSESLPGLSGHHEQHF

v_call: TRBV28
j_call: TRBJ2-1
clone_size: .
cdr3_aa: CASSFAGEQFF

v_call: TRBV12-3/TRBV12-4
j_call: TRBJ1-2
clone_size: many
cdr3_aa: CASTIRRNYGYTF

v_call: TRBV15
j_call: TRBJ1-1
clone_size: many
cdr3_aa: CATSSTGVEAFF

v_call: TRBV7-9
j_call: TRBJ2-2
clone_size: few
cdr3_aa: CASSSWTSGAGELFF

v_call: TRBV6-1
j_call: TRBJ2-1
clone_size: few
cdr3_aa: CASSTTGTSIHPANEQFF

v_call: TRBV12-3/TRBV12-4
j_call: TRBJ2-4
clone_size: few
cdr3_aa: CASTGQVSGRNIQYF

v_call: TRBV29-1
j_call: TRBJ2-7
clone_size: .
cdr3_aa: CSVRGQGNHEQYF

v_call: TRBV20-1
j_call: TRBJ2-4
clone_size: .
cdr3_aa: CSAPGQGYLQYF

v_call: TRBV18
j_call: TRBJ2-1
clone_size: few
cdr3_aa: CASSVAGSPLGNEQFF

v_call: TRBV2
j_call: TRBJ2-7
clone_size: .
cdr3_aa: CASRGVGDWQQYF

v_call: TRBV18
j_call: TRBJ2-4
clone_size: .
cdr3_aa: CASSPSGTGSVLF